Listed below are T cell receptor beta chains from one sample, sequenced in a study of Graves' ophthalmopathy and Graves' hyperthyroidism. TCRdb reprocessed the multiplex PCR reads via MiXCR and lists one record per CDR3 protein. The sample has about 500,000 distinct CDR3 sequences; roughly 40% are singletons. Sequenced: peripheral blood or thyroid tissue (not recorded which). The receptors originated from an adult man with Graves' hyperthyroidism. The CDR3 runs from the conserved cysteine through the conserved F or W. The D gene is left open where the match is weak. Expanded clones get a size class; other rows say once, few or many, or leave the size out.

D gene	clone size	V gene	J gene	CDR3 protein	CDR3 DNA
.	.	TRBV29-1	TRBJ2-2	CSVETGTLTGELFF	TGCAGCGTGGAAACCGGGACCCTGACCGGGGAGCTGTTTTTT
.	many	TRBV28	TRBJ2-7	CASRGWYEQYF	TGTGCCAGCAGGGGATGGTACGAGCAGTACTTC
.	.	TRBV9	TRBJ2-7	CASSVAGKYTYEQYF	TGTGCCAGCAGCGTAGCAGGGAAATATACCTACGAGCAGTACTTC
TRBD1	many	TRBV7-9	TRBJ2-7	CASSVGQDHYEQYF	TGTGCCAGCAGCGTCGGACAGGACCACTACGAGCAGTACTTC
.	few	TRBV29-1	TRBJ2-3	CSVDGQIITDTQYF	TGCAGCGTTGATGGCCAAATAATCACAGATACGCAGTATTTT
.	.	TRBV7-9	TRBJ2-3	CASSRPRWTDTQYF	TGTGCCAGCAGCCGTCCTAGGTGGACAGATACGCAGTATTTT
.	.	TRBV7-2	TRBJ2-5	CASSAMGTSLGETQYF	TGTGCCAGCAGTGCTATGGGGACAAGTTTGGGCGAGACCCAGTACTTC
.	.	TRBV5-1	TRBJ1-6	CASRPGLHF	TGTGCCAGCAGGCCGGGACTCCACTTT
.	.	TRBV28	TRBJ1-5	CASRSTQGFSQPQHF	TGTGCCAGCAGATCTACCCAGGGTTTTTCTCAGCCCCAGCATTTT
TRBD2	.	TRBV4-2	TRBJ2-5	CASSLSEASGTQYF	TGTGCCAGCAGCCTGAGTGAGGCTAGCGGAACCCAGTACTTC
TRBD1	.	TRBV7-2	TRBJ1-6	CASSLPGQIYNSPLHF	TGTGCCAGCAGCTTACCGGGACAGATTTATAATTCACCCCTCCACTTT
TRBD1	few	TRBV7-2	TRBJ1-5	CASSREAGGAEQPQHF	TGTGCCAGCAGCCGAGAAGCAGGGGGCGCAGAACAGCCCCAGCATTTT
TRBD1	.	TRBV10-3	TRBJ2-7	CAGSDRAYEQYF	TGTGCCGGCAGTGACAGGGCCTACGAGCAGTACTTC
.	.	TRBV2	TRBJ2-5	CASSLVWFGGVETQYF	TGTGCCAGCAGCTTGGTGTGGTTCGGGGGAGTGGAGACCCAGTACTTC
TRBD1	few	TRBV25-1	TRBJ2-3	CASSWTGGQDTQYF	TGCGCCAGCAGCTGGACAGGGGGCCAGGATACGCAGTATTTT
.	many	TRBV12-3/TRBV12-4	TRBJ1-5	CASSLRQDGNQPQHF	TGTGCCAGCAGTCTGCGACAGGATGGCAATCAGCCCCAGCATTTT
.	many	TRBV10-3	TRBJ2-2	CAIRGEVTGELFF	TGTGCCATCAGGGGAGAAGTCACCGGGGAGCTGTTTTTT
TRBD1	many	TRBV6-5	TRBJ2-7	CASSRTGQARYEQYF	TGTGCCAGCAGTAGAACGGGACAGGCACGTTACGAGCAGTACTTC
TRBD2	many	TRBV7-9	TRBJ2-7	CASSLTTSGTYEQYF	TGTGCCAGCAGCTTAACGACTAGCGGGACCTACGAGCAGTACTTC
.	many	TRBV25-1	TRBJ2-2	CASTPRTRPGELFF	TGTGCCAGCACTCCCAGGACAAGGCCCGGGGAGCTGTTTTTT
.	.	TRBV5-4	TRBJ2-7	CASRRPGPYEQYF	TGTGCCAGCAGACGGCCGGGACCCTACGAGCAGTACTTC
.	.	TRBV27	TRBJ1-4	CASSLSKGELFF	TGTGCCAGCAGTTTATCGAAGGGGGAACTGTTTTTT
TRBD1	.	TRBV19	TRBJ1-1	CASSIDRQGATEAFF	TGTGCCAGTAGTATCGATAGACAGGGAGCCACTGAAGCTTTCTTT
TRBD1	many	TRBV11-2	TRBJ1-4	CASSLGGTVYEKLFF	TGTGCCAGCAGCTTGGGTGGGACAGTATACGAAAAACTGTTTTTT
.	once	TRBV2	TRBJ1-1	CASSEKGAFF	TGTGCCAGCAGTGAAAAAGGAGCTTTCTTT
TRBD1	many	TRBV7-9	TRBJ1-4	CASSRDRVNNEKLFF	TGTGCCAGCAGCAGAGACAGGGTGAATAATGAAAAACTGTTTTTT
.	few	TRBV2	TRBJ1-1	CASSDDAQANTEAFF	TGTGCCAGCAGCGACGACGCACAGGCGAACACTGAAGCTTTCTTT
.	.	TRBV7-9	TRBJ1-2	CASSLWPAGDGYTF	TGTGCCAGCAGCTTATGGCCGGCAGGGGATGGCTACACCTTC
TRBD1	once	TRBV29-1	TRBJ1-6	CSGDRGQGGSPLHF	TGCAGCGGGGACAGGGGGCAAGGGGGTTCACCCCTCCACTTT
.	many	TRBV24-1	TRBJ2-7	CATSPGPLERASSYEQYF	TGTGCCACCAGTCCGGGGCCTTTAGAACGGGCGAGCTCCTACGAGCAGTACTTC
TRBD2	many	TRBV11-2	TRBJ2-2	CASSRTGLAISGELFF	TGTGCCAGCAGCCGAACGGGACTAGCGATCTCCGGGGAGCTGTTTTTT
.	.	TRBV30	TRBJ2-7	CAWSRGKLYEQYF	TGTGCCTGGAGTCGGGGCAAGCTTTACGAGCAGTACTTC
.	.	TRBV7-2	TRBJ2-2	CASSPWPRDGDTGELFF	TGCGCCAGCAGCCCGTGGCCCCGGGACGGAGACACCGGGGAGCTGTTTTTT
.	many	TRBV7-9	TRBJ1-2	CASSLGGRVDYGYTF	TGTGCCAGCAGCTTAGGGGGCAGGGTCGACTATGGCTACACCTTC
TRBD1	many	TRBV5-8	TRBJ2-7	CASSLFRTGAGEQYF	TGTGCCAGCAGCTTGTTTCGGACAGGGGCTGGAGAGCAGTACTTC
.	many	TRBV3-1	TRBJ1-6	CATATQLHSPLHF	TGTGCCACCGCGACACAACTTCATTCACCCCTCCACTTT
.	many	TRBV13	TRBJ1-1	CASSLVRGITEAFF	TGTGCCAGCAGCTTAGTGCGGGGGATCACTGAAGCTTTCTTT
TRBD1	few	TRBV5-1	TRBJ2-7	CASSLTPGQGRYEQYF	TGCGCCAGCAGCTTAACCCCGGGACAGGGGCGCTACGAGCAGTACTTC
TRBD1	many	TRBV5-4	TRBJ2-7	CASSLSGQGAHEQYF	TGTGCCAGCAGCTTGTCCGGACAGGGGGCGCACGAGCAGTACTTC
TRBD1	.	TRBV7-9	TRBJ2-7	CASSSDRVDEQYF	TGTGCCAGCAGCTCAGACAGGGTGGACGAGCAGTACTTC
.	many	TRBV10-1	TRBJ1-2	CASSESTDYGYTF	TGCGCCAGCAGTGAGTCGACGGACTATGGCTACACCTTC
.	.	TRBV12-3/TRBV12-4	TRBJ2-3	CASSSPPGEGTQYF	TGTGCCAGCAGTTCCCCTCCAGGGGAGGGTACGCAGTATTTT
TRBD2	.	TRBV7-8	TRBJ2-5	CASSIWTSEETQYF	TGTGCCAGCAGCATCTGGACTAGCGAAGAGACCCAGTACTTC
TRBD2	.	TRBV10-3	TRBJ2-2	CAISDPSSGGAF	TGTGCCATCAGTGACCCCTCTAGCGGGGGGGCCTTT
.	.	TRBV7-9	TRBJ2-7	CAGSLGRSSSYEQYF	TGTGCCGGCAGCCTAGGACGGAGCTCTTCCTACGAGCAGTACTTC
.	.	TRBV15	TRBJ2-7	CATSTGNAYEQYF	TGTGCCACCAGCACGGGTAACGCCTACGAGCAGTACTTC
.	many	TRBV6-1	TRBJ2-5	CASSEWREQQETQYF	TGTGCCAGCAGTGAATGGCGGGAACAACAAGAGACCCAGTACTTC
.	.	TRBV11-2	TRBJ2-7	CASSLTRELYF	TGTGCCAGCAGCTTAACCAGGGAGCTGTACTTC